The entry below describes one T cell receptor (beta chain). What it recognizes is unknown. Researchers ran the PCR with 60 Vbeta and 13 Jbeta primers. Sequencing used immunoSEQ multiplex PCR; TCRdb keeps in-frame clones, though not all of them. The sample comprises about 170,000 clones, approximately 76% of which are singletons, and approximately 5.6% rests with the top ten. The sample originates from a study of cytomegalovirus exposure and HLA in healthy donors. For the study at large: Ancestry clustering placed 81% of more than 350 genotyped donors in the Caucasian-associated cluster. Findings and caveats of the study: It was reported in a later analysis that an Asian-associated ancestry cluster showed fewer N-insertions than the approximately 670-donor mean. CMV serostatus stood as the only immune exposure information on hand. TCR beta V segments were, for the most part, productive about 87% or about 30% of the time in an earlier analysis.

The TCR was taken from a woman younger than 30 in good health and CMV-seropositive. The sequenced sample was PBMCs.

The CDR3: CASRLSLGGWYQPQHF. The CDR3 DNA is TGTGCCAGCAGACTTTCATTAGGAGGGTGGTATCAGCCCCAGCATTTT. The J gene is TRBJ1-5, the V gene TRBV27; D gene uncertain. V lost 6 bases to trimming and J lost 5 bases, with 20 bases between them. The length of the CDR3 is 16 residues. CDR1 and CDR2 (germline): MNHEY, SMNVEV (reference sequence).